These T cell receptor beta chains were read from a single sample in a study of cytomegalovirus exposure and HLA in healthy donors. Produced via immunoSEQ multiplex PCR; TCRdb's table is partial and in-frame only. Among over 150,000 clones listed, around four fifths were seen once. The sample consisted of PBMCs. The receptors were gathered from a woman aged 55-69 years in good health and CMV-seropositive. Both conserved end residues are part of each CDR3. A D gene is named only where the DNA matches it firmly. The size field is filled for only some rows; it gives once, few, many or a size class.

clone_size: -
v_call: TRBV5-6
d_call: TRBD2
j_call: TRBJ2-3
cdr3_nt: TGTGCCAGCAGCTTACTAGCGGGGGCGGATACGCAGTATTTT
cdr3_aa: CASSLLAGADTQYF

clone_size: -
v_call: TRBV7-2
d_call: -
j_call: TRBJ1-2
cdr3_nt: TGTGCCAGCAGCTTAACCTGGGGGGGCACTGGCTACACCTTC
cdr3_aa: CASSLTWGGTGYTF

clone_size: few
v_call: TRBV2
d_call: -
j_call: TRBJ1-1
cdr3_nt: TGTGCCAGCAGTTCGGGTGAAGCTTTCTTT
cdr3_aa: CASSSGEAFF

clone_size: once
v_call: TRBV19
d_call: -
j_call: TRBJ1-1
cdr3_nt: TGTGCCAGTAGTATCGCGGCAGGGTTAATTCTCACTGAAGCTTTCTTT
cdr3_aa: CASSIAAGLILTEAFF

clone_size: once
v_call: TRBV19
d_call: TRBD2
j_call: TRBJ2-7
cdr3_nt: TGTGCCAGTAGTCCCCGCGGACTAGCGGGGTACGAGCAGTACTTC
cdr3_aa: CASSPRGLAGYEQYF

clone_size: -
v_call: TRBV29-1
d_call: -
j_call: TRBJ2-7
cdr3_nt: TGCAGCGTTGACTTGGGCAGGGAGGTCGAGCAGTACTTC
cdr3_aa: CSVDLGREVEQYF

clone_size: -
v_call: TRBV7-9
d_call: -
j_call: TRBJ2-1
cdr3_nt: TGTGCCAGCAGCTTTCAAAGCGAGCAGTTCTTC
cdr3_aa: CASSFQSEQFF

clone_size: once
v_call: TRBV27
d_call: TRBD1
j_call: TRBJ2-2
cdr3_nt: TGTGCCAGCAGTCCCCGACAGGGCTATAGAGACACCGGGGAGCTGTTTTTT
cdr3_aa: CASSPRQGYRDTGELFF

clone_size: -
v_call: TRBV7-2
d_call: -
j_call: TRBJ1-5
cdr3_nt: TGTGCCAGCAGCCTAACAGGGTTCCAGCCCCAGCATTTT
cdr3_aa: CASSLTGFQPQHF

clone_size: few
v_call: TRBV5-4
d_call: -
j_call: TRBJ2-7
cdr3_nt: TGTGCCAGCAGCCGACAGACCGCCTCCTACGAGCAGTACTTC
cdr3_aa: CASSRQTASYEQYF

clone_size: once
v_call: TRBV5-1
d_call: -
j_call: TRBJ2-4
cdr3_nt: TGCGCCAGCAGCGTTACAGGGTTTTTAGAAAACATTCAGTACTTC
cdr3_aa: CASSVTGFLENIQYF

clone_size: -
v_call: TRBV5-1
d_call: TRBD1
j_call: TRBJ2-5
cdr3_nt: TGCGCCAGCAGTCCCCGGACAGGGGAAGGAGAGACCCAGTACTTC
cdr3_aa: CASSPRTGEGETQYF

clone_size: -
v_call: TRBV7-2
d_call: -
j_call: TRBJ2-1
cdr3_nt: TGTGCCAGCAGCCCTGGTGGCGGGTACAATGAGCAGTTCTTC
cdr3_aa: CASSPGGGYNEQFF

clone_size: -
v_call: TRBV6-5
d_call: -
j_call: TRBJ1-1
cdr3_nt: TGTGCCAGCAGTTACTCTGTAGGGGTGCAAGCTTTCTTT
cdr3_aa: CASSYSVGVQAFF

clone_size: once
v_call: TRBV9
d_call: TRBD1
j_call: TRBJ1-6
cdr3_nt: TGTGCCAGCAGCGTAGAAGGGACAGGGAATTCACCCCTCCACTTT
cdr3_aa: CASSVEGTGNSPLHF

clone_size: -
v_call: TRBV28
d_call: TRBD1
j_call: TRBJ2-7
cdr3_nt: TGTGCCAGCAGTTCCGCTTACAGGGGAACCTACTACGAGCAGTACTTC
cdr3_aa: CASSSAYRGTYYEQYF

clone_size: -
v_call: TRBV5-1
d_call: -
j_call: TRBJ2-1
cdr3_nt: TGCGCCAGCAGCTTGGGGGGTAGCGGAGACAATGAGCAGTTCTTC
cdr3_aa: CASSLGGSGDNEQFF

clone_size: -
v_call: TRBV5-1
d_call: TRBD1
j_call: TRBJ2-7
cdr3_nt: TGCGCCAGCAGCTCCAGGACAGGGACCTTTAAGCAGTACTTC
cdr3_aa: CASSSRTGTFKQYF

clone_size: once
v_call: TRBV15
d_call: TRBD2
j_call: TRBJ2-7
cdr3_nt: TGTGCCTCCCAGCTAGCGGGGGGGCCCGAGCAGTACTTC
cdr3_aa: CASQLAGGPEQYF

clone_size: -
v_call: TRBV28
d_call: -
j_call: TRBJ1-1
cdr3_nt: TGTGCCAGCAGTTTGCCTAAGGGAGCTGAAGCTTTCTTT
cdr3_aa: CASSLPKGAEAFF

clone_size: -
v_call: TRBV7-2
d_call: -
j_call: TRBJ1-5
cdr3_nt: TGTGCCAGCAGCCCATCCGGCGGGGCCCACAATCAGCCCCAGCATTTT
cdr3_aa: CASSPSGGAHNQPQHF

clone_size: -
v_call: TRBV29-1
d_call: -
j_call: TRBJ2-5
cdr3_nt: TGCAGCGTTGAGGGTCTTATCCAGTACAGACCACTGGAGACCCAGTACTTC
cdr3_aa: CSVEGLIQYRPLETQYF

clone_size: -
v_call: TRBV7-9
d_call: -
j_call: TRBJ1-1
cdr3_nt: TGTGCCAGCAGCCTGGACGAAAGGGGGACTGAAGCTTTCTTT
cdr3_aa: CASSLDERGTEAFF

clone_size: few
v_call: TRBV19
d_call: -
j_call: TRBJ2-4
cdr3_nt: TGTGCCAGTAGTTTGACATCAGCCAAAAACATTCAGTACTTC
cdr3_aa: CASSLTSAKNIQYF

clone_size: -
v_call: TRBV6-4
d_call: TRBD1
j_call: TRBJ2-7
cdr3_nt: TGTGCCAGCAGTGATGGGCAGGGGGTCGAGCAGTACTTC
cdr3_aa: CASSDGQGVEQYF

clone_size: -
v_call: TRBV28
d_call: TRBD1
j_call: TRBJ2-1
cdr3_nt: TGTGCCAGCAGCTCCGGGTCCACAGGGGTTACGGCCTACAATGAGCAGTTCTTC
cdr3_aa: CASSSGSTGVTAYNEQFF

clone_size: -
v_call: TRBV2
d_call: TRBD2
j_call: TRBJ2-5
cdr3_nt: TGTGCCAGCAGTGAAGGACTAGCTTCTCGAGAGACCCAGTACTTC
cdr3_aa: CASSEGLASRETQYF

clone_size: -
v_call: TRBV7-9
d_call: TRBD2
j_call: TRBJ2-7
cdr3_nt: TGTGCCAGCAGCTTCGGGGGGGCGCGGAAAAACGAGCAGTACTTC
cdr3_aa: CASSFGGARKNEQYF

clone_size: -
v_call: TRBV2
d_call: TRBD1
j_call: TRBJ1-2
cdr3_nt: TGTGCCAGCAGTCCGATGACAGGGGGTGGCTATGGCTACACCTTC
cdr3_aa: CASSPMTGGGYGYTF

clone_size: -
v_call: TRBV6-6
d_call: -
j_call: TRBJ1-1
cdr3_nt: TGTGCCAGCAGTTTCCCGAGGGAGGGAGGTGGGACTGAAGCTTTCTTT
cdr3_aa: CASSFPREGGGTEAFF

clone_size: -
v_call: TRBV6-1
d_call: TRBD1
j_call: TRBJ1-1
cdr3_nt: TGTGCCAGCAGTCTCAGGACAGGCTTAAACACTGAAGCTTTCTTT
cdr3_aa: CASSLRTGLNTEAFF

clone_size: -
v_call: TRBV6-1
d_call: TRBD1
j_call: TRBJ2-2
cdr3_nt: TGTGCCAGCAGTGGACAGGGGACCGGGGAGCTGTTTTTT
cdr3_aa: CASSGQGTGELFF

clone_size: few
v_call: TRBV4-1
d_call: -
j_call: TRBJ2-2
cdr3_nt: TGCGCCAGCAGCCGCCCGGAGTTGCTGAACACCGGGGAGCTGTTTTTT
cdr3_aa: CASSRPELLNTGELFF

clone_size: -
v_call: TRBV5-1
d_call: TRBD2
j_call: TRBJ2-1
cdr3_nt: TGCGCCAGCAGCCCAGGACTAGCGGCTTACAATGAGCAGTTCTTC
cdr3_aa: CASSPGLAAYNEQFF

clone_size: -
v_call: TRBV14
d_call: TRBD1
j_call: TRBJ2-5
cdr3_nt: TGTGCCAGCAAACAGGGGGCCGGGGAGACCCGGTACTTC
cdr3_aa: CASKQGAGETRYF

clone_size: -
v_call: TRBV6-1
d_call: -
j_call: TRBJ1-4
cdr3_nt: TGTGCCACCAATCGGGCAACTAATGAAAAACTGTTTTTT
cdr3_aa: CATNRATNEKLFF

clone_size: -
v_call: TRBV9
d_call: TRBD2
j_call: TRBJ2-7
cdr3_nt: TGTGCCAGCAGCGTAGAGGGTAGCGGGTCAGGCGAGCAGTACTTC
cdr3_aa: CASSVEGSGSGEQYF

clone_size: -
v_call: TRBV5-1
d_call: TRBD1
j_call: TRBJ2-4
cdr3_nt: TGCGCCAGCAGCTTGGAGGGGACAGGGGTTCGATTAGCCAAAAACATTCAGTACTTC
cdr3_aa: CASSLEGTGVRLAKNIQYF

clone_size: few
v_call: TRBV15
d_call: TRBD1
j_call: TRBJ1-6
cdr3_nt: TGTGCCACCAGCAGTTCAGGGGGACCCTCCTATAATTCACCCCTCCACTTT
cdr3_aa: CATSSSGGPSYNSPLHF

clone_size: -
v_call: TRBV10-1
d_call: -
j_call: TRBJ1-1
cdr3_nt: TGCGCCAGCAGTGAGTACTTCGGGTGGAACACTGAAGCTTTCTTT
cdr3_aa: CASSEYFGWNTEAFF

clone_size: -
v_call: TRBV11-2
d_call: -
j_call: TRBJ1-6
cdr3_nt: TGTGCCAGCAGCCCCCCTACCATACTAGGATCACCCCTCCACTTT
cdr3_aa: CASSPPTILGSPLHF

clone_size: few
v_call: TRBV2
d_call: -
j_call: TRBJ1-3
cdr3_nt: TGTGCCAGCGGACAGTCTCAAGGAGGAAACACCATATATTTT
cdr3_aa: CASGQSQGGNTIYF

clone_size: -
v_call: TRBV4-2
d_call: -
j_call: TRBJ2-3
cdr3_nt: TGTGCCAGCAGCCTAGAAGGGGGGGCCCGCACAGATACGCAGTATTTT
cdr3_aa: CASSLEGGARTDTQYF

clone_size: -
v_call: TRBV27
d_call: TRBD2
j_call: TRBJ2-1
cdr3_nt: TGTGCCAGCAGTCCCCTCAGCGGGAGGGGCCCGAATGAGCAGTTCTTC
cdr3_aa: CASSPLSGRGPNEQFF

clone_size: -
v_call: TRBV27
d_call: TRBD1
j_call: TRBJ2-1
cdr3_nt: TGTGCCAGCAGCGGGACAGGCAACAATGGGCAGTTCTTC
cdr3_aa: CASSGTGNNGQFF

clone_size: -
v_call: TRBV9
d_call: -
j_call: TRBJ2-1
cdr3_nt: TGTGCCAGCAGCGTAGGGGCCCAGCAGGTCTACAATGAGCAGTTCTTC
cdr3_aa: CASSVGAQQVYNEQFF

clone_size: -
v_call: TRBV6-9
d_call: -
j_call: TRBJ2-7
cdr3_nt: TGTGCCAGCAGTTATTCGAGCGGGCCGCAGTACTTC
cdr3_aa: CASSYSSGPQYF

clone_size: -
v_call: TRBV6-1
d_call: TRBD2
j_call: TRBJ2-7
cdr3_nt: TGTGCCAGCAGTGCGTCTAGCGGGAGGGGGTACGAGCAGTACTTC
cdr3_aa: CASSASSGRGYEQYF

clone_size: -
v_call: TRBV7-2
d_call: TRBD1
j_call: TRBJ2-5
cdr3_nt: TGTGCCAGCAGCTCGATAGAGGACAGGGGGATGGAGACCCAGTACTTC
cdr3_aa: CASSSIEDRGMETQYF

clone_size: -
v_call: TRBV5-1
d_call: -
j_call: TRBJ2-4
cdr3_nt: TGCGCCAGCAGCCTCGAAGGGGTCGTAGCCAAAAACATTCAGTACTTC
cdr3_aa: CASSLEGVVAKNIQYF

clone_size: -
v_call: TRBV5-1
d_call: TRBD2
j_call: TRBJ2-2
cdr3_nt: TGCGCCAGTGGGACTAGCGGGCCCGCCGGGGAGCTGTTTTTT
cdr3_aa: CASGTSGPAGELFF

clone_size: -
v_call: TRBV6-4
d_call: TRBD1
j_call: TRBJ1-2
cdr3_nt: TGTGCCAGCCAAAAGGGGGCCAATTCTAACTATGGCTACACCTTC
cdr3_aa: CASQKGANSNYGYTF

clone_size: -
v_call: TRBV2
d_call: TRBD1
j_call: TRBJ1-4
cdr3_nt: TGTGCCAGCAGGGACCGACAGGGAACTAATGAAAAACTGTTTTTT
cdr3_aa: CASRDRQGTNEKLFF

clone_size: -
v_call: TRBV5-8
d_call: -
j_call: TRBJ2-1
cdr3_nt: TGTGCCAGCACCGTAAGGAGCGAGCAGTTCTTC
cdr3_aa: CASTVRSEQFF